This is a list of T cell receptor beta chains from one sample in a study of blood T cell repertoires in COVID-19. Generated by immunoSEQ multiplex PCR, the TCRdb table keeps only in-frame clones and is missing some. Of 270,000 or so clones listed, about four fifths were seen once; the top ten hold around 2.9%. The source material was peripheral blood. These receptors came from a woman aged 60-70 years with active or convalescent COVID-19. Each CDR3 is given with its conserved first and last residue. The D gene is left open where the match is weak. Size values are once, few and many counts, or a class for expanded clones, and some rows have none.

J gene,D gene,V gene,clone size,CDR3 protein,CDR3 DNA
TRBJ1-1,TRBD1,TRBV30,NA,CAWSVRRRAGGTEAFF,TGTGCCTGGAGTGTACGTCGAAGGGCAGGGGGGACTGAAGCTTTCTTT
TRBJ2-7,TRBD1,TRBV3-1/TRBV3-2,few,CASSQDFWTGSVYEQYF,TGTGCCAGCAGCCAAGACTTTTGGACAGGTAGTGTCTACGAGCAGTACTTC
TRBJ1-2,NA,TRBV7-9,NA,CASSQAGIYYGYTF,TGTGCCAGCAGCCAAGCAGGGATTTACTATGGCTACACCTTC
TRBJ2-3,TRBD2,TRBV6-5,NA,CASSRLAGGHDTQYF,TGTGCCAGCAGTAGACTAGCGGGGGGGCATGATACGCAGTATTTT
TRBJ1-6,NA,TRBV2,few,CASRSEQVLNNSPLHF,TGTGCCAGCAGGTCCGAACAGGTCCTGAATAATTCACCCCTCCACTTT
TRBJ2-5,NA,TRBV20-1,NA,CSAPTRGTQYF,TGCAGTGCTCCGACGCGCGGGACCCAGTACTTC
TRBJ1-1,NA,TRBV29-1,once,CSVEGQRMNTEAFF,TGCAGCGTTGAGGGCCAGCGGATGAACACTGAAGCTTTCTTT
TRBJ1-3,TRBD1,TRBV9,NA,CASSVGTGGGGNTIYF,TGTGCCAGCAGCGTTGGGACAGGGGGCGGAGGAAACACCATATATTTT
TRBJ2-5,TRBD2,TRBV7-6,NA,CASSLLSGGAQETQYF,TGTGCCAGCAGCTTGTTAAGCGGGGGGGCACAAGAGACCCAGTACTTC
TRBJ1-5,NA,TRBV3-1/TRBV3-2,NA,CASSQDRSGEPHF,TGTGCCAGCAGCCAAGATCGGTCAGGGGAGCCGCATTTT
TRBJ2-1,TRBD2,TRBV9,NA,CASSVRASGSNEQFF,TGTGCCAGCAGCGTACGGGCTAGCGGGAGTAATGAGCAGTTCTTC
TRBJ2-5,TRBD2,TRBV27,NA,CASSSRGSETQYF,TGTGCCAGCAGTTCGCGGGGGTCCGAGACCCAGTACTTC
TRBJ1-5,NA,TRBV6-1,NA,CASSEAGVQPQHF,TGTGCCAGCAGTGAAGCAGGGGTGCAGCCCCAGCATTTT
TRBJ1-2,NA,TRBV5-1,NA,CASSLVAPYGYTF,TGCGCCAGCAGCTTGGTAGCGCCCTATGGCTACACCTTC
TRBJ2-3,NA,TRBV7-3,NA,CASSSRMGGAPDTQYF,TGTGCCAGCAGCTCCCGAATGGGGGGGGCGCCGGATACGCAGTATTTT
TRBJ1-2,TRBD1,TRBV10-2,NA,CASSESKTGSNYGYTF,TGCGCCAGCAGTGAGTCGAAGACAGGGAGTAACTATGGCTACACCTTC
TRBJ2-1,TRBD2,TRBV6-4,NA,CASKGVAGINNEQFF,TGTGCCAGTAAAGGTGTAGCGGGGATTAACAATGAGCAGTTCTTC
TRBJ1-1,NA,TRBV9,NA,CASSVAGRGTEAFF,TGTGCCAGCAGCGTAGCTGGACGGGGCACTGAAGCTTTCTTT
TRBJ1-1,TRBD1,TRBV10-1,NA,CASSTSGTAEAFF,TGCGCCAGCAGTACGTCTGGGACAGCTGAAGCTTTCTTT
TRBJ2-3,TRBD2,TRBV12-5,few,CASGLVDIAGGDDTDTQYF,TGTGCTAGTGGTTTGGTCGATATAGCGGGGGGGGACGACACAGATACGCAGTATTTT
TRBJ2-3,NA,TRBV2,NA,CASSEAELRSTDTQYF,TGTGCCAGCAGTGAAGCGGAGCTACGGAGCACAGATACGCAGTATTTT
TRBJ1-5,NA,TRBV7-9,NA,CASSLGWGFNQPQHF,TGTGCCAGCAGCTTAGGGTGGGGCTTCAATCAGCCCCAGCATTTT
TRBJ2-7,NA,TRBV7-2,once,CASSLASYQGTPLPWYEQYF,TGTGCCAGCAGCTTAGCCTCGTACCAGGGGACCCCCTTACCGTGGTACGAGCAGTACTTC
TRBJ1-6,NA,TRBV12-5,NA,CASGSPYLHSPLHF,TGTGCTAGTGGTTCCCCCTACTTGCATTCACCCCTCCACTTT
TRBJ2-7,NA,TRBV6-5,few,CASSYTVAGEQYF,TGTGCCAGCAGTTACACGGTCGCTGGCGAGCAGTACTTC
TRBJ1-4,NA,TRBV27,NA,CASSLFRGEKLFF,TGTGCCAGCAGTTTATTTCGGGGGGAAAAACTGTTTTTT
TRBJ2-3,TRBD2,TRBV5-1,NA,CASRGVPDTQYF,TGCGCCAGCCGGGGGGTGCCTGATACGCAGTATTTT
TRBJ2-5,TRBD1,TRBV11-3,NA,CASSPGQGVGETQYF,TGTGCCAGCAGCCCAGGACAGGGTGTAGGAGAGACCCAGTACTTC
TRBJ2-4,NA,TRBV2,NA,CASCGVRIAKNIQYF,TGTGCCAGTTGCGGGGTCCGAATAGCCAAAAACATTCAGTACTTC
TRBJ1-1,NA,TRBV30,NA,CAWSRTLNTEAFF,TGTGCCTGGAGTCGGACACTTAACACTGAAGCTTTCTTT
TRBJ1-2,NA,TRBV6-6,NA,CASSYPPDRTVHGYTF,TGTGCCAGCAGTTACCCCCCCGACAGGACTGTCCATGGCTACACCTTC
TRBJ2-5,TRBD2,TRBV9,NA,CASSVGGGGRETQYF,TGTGCCAGCAGCGTAGGCGGGGGAGGGCGAGAGACCCAGTACTTC
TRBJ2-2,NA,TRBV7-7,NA,CASSPRRGGGTTGELFF,TGTGCCAGCAGCCCGCGCCGCGGGGGCGGAACAACCGGGGAGCTGTTTTTT
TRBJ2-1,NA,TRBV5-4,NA,CASSPAAGYNDEQFF,TGTGCCAGCAGCCCAGCGGCGGGATACAATGATGAGCAGTTCTTC
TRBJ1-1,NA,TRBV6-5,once,CASSYSSGEANTEAFF,TGTGCCAGCAGTTACTCATCGGGGGAGGCCAACACTGAAGCTTTCTTT
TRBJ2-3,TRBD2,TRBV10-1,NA,CASSETSGGTDTQYF,TGCGCCAGCAGTGAGACTAGCGGGGGCACAGATACGCAGTATTTT
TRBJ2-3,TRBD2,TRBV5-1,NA,CASSPRLAGEDTQYF,TGCGCCAGCAGCCCCCGATTAGCGGGGGAGGATACGCAGTATTTT
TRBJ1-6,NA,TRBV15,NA,CATSRSRDKNNSPLHF,TGTGCCACCAGCAGATCCCGGGACAAGAATAATTCACCCCTCCACTTT
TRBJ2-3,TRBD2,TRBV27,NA,CASSAPRGGTDTQYF,TGTGCCAGCAGTGCGCCCCGGGGGGGCACAGATACGCAGTATTTT
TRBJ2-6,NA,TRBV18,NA,CASSEQGPGANVLTF,TGTGCCAGCTCAGAGCAGGGGCCTGGGGCCAACGTCCTGACTTTC
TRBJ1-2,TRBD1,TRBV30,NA,CAWGRTGGLYGYTF,TGTGCCTGGGGGAGGACAGGGGGCCTCTATGGCTACACCTTC
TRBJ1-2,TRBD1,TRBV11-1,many,CASSPRTGGFNYGYTF,TGTGCCAGCTCGCCAAGGACAGGGGGCTTTAACTATGGCTACACCTTC
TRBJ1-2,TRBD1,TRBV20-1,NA,CSASISGGTAPYGYTF,TGCAGTGCTAGTATTTCGGGAGGGACAGCGCCCTATGGCTACACCTTC
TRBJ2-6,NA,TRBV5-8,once,CASSLTVHSGANVLTF,TGTGCCAGCAGCTTGACGGTCCACTCTGGGGCCAACGTCCTGACTTTC
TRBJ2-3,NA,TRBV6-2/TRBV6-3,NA,CASSARGPSSTDTQYF,TGTGCCAGCAGTGCGCGGGGGCCTTCTAGCACAGATACGCAGTATTTT
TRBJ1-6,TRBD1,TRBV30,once,CAWSVQEGQGFFYNSPLHF,TGTGCCTGGAGTGTACAGGAGGGACAGGGATTTTTCTATAATTCACCCCTCCACTTT
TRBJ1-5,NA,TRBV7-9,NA,CASSSTGAGPQPQHF,TGTGCCAGCAGCTCAACGGGCGCAGGGCCTCAGCCCCAGCATTTT
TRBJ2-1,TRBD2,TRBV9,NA,CASSRLAGGTHNEQFF,TGTGCCAGCAGTAGACTAGCGGGGGGGACCCACAATGAGCAGTTCTTC
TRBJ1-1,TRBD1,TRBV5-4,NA,CASSGRDRENTEAFF,TGTGCCAGCAGCGGGCGGGACAGGGAGAACACTGAAGCTTTCTTT
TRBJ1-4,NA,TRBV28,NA,CASSGLLFGEKLFF,TGTGCCAGCAGTGGGCTACTGTTTGGTGAAAAACTGTTTTTT
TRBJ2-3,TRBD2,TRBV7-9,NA,CASSRSGGARDTQYF,TGTGCCAGCAGTCGAAGCGGGGGGGCCCGGGATACGCAGTATTTT
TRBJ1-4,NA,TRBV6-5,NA,CASSPLPGDQLFF,TGTGCCAGCAGTCCGTTACCCGGGGATCAACTGTTTTTT
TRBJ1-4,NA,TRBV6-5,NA,CASSYSWGGNEKLFF,TGTGCCAGCAGTTACTCCTGGGGGGGAAATGAAAAACTGTTTTTT
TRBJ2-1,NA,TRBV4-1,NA,CASSQEYRAQYNEQFF,TGCGCCAGCAGCCAAGAATACAGGGCCCAGTACAATGAGCAGTTCTTC
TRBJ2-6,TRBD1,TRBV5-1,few,CASSLAGTGRSGANVLTF,TGCGCCAGCAGCTTGGCCGGGACAGGGAGGTCTGGGGCCAACGTCCTGACTTTC